Described below is a single T cell receptor beta chain sequence and its context. Antigen: not known. This entry is derived from a study of chemoradiotherapy in HPV16-positive cancers. As for the study in general: Candidate HPV-specific clones and shared TCR motifs came from a couple of HPV16-positive patients.

Per the germline V gene, CDR1 is SGHRS and CDR2 is YFSETQ. The V and J ends lost 0 bases and 2 bases respectively, with 16 bases between them. The CDR3 sequence is 17 residues long. The study, taken as a whole, reports: Candidate HPV-specific clones and E7-related TCR motifs grew in tumor during treatment.

The repertoire was sequenced with immunoSEQ multiplex PCR; TCRdb's copy has only in-frame clones and lacks some. The table shows tens of thousands of clones, with less than 95% occurring only once. The chain combines TRBV5-1 with TRBJ2-3, with D tentatively TRBD2 (6 bases). Sample acquisition took place from a patient who underwent chemoradiotherapy. The clonotype comes from a human donor with HPV-associated anogenital cancer. The CDR3 nucleotides are TGCGCCAGCAGCTTGGCAAGAGTAGCGGCAGCCACAGATACGCAGTATTTT. Translation gives CASSLARVAAATDTQYF.